This TCR beta chain was profiled in a study of OX40 agonist ivuxolimab in advanced cancers. Study as a whole: It was ivuxolimab, an agonistic anti-OX40 (CD134) antibody, that patients were treated with.

This clone was seen a handful of times. TCRdb's copy holds only in-frame clones and misses some; the assay was immunoSEQ multiplex PCR. The sample has about 82,000 clones; 86% are singletons. The CDR3 is 14 amino acids. V was shortened by 6 bases and J by 8 bases, with 19 bases between the two germline ends. The V gene's germline CDR1 is MNHEY and CDR2 SMNVEV (reference sequence). The TCR originated in an adult with an advanced solid tumor such as melanoma, head and neck, liver or kidney cancer. The chain uses TRBV27 and TRBJ1-2; D perhaps matches TRBD1 (6 bases). Source: CD4+ or CD8+ T cells sorted from blood, taken in a trial of the OX40 agonist ivuxolimab. The CDR3 DNA sequence: TGTGCCAGCAGCGAATTACAGGGCTTCGGAGGCTACACCTTC. Translation: CASSELQGFGGYTF.